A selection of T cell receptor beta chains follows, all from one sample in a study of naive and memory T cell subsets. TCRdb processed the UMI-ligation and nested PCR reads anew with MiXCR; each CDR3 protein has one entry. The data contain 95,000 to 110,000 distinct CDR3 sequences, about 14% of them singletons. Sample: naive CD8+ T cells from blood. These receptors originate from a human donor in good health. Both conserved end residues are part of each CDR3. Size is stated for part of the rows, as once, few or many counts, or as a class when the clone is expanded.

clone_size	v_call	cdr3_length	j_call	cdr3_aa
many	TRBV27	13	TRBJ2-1	CASSLSSYNEQFF
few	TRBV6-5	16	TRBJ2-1	CASSYRDLGLVNEQFF
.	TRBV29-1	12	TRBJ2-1	CSGRDGPLEQFF
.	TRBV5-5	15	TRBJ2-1	CASSGTSGQYNEQFF
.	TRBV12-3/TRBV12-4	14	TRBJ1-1	CASRETALNTEAFF
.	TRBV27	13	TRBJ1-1	CASSFLMNTEAFF
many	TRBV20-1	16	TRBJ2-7	CSARDSGGRGPYEQYF
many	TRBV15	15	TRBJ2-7	CATAQSAPAIYEQYF
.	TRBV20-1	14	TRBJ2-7	CSARTPEDSYEQYF
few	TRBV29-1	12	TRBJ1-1	CSVELTGTEAFF
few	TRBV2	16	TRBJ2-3	CASSLPLAGDTDTQYF
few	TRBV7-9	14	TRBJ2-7	CASSLGRGTSEQYF
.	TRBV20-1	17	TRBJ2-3	CSAPPEAGVSGTDTQYF
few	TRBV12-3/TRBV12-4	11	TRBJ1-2	CASSFIDGYTF
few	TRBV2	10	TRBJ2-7	CASTADEQYF
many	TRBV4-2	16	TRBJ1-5	CASSQDLGGWDQPQHF
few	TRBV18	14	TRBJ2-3	CASSPSELRDTQYF
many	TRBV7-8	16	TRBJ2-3	CASSFRTGSSTDTQYF
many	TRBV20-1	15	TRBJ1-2	CSARDSGHQMRGYTF
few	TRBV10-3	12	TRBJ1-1	CAAGHPNTEAFF
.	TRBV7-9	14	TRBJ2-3	CASRELAGEDTQYF
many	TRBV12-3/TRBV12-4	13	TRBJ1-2	CASSTGQSWGYTF
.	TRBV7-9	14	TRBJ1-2	CASSSWTGNYGYTF
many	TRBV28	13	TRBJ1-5	CASSFTSNQPQHF
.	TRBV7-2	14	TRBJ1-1	CASSFLDRGTEAFF
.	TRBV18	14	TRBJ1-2	CASSPSDSTHGYTF
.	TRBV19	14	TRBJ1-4	CASSIWDRNEKLFF
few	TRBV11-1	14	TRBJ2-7	CASSFQGADNEQYF
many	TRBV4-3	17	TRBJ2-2	CASSSRTGVLNTGELFF